The source of this TCR beta chain is a study of identical twins. MiXCR, run by TCRdb on the 5' RACE reads, gives a single entry per CDR3 protein. The table includes roughly 1,500,000 distinct CDR3 sequences, under 35% detected once. Per the germline V gene, CDR1 is LNHNV and CDR2 is YYDKDF (reference sequence). The CDR3 has 15 amino acids. Turning to this clonotype: A read error may account for a junction end that differs from germline.

The chain recombines TRBV15 with TRBJ1-5, with 7 bases fitting TRBD1. The TCR sequence derives from a newborn girl in good health. Material for sequencing was cord blood. CDR3 coding DNA: TGTGCCACCAGCAGAGTGGAGGGGGCGGTTCAGCCCCGGCATTTT. Encoded protein: CATSRVEGAVQPRHF.